This T cell receptor beta chain was profiled in a study of cytomegalovirus exposure and HLA in healthy donors. Study-wide context: As released early, the data held roughly 85 million unique TCRs from HLA-typed donors. Findings and caveats of the study: Later, an analysis showed that TCR beta chains associated with HLA were more clonally expanded than others that were equally common. Apart from CMV serostatus, no immune exposure information was available.

Worth noting for this clone: Antigen unknown.

The study ran its PCR with 60 Vbeta and 13 Jbeta primers. Authors' data handling: A later analysis tallied approximately 80 million unique TCR beta chains, around 11 million of them shared. Sequencing used immunoSEQ multiplex PCR; TCRdb keeps in-frame clones, though not all of them. That table supplies the V and J calls and clone size; D and trimming were determined from the DNA. The sample includes about 81,000 clones, about 80% of them seen just once. Trimming at V came to 10 bases and at J to 4 bases, leaving 7 bases not matched to a gene. Germline CDR1 reads ENHRY; CDR2 reads SYGVKD. There are 12 residues in the CDR3.

Sequenced sample: PBMCs. The chain carries TRBV10-3 and TRBJ2-7; 7 bases agree with TRBD1. The origin of this receptor is a man aged 50 to 59 in good health and CMV-seropositive. The CDR3 here is CATGQLRYEQYF. For the CDR3, the DNA is TGTGCCACGGGACAGTTGAGGTACGAGCAGTACTTC.